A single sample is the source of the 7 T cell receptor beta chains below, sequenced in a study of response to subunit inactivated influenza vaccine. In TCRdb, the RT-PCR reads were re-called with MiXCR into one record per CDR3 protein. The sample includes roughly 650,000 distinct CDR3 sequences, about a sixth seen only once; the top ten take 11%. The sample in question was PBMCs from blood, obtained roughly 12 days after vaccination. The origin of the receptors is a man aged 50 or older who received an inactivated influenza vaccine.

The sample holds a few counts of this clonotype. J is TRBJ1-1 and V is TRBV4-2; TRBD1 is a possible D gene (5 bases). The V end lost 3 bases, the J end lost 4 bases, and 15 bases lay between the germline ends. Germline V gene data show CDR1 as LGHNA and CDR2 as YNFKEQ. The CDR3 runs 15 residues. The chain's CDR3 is CASSQPLSGTTEAFF. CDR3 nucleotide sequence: TGTGCCAGCAGCCAGCCCTTGTCGGGGACCACTGAAGCTTTCTTT.

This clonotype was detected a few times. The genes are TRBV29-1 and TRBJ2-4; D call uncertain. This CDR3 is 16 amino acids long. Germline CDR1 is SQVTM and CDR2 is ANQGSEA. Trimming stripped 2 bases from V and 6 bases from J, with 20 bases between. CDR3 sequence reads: CSVENPSAVERNIQYF. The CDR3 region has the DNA TGCAGCGTTGAAAATCCCTCGGCAGTTGAACGAAACATTCAGTACTTC.

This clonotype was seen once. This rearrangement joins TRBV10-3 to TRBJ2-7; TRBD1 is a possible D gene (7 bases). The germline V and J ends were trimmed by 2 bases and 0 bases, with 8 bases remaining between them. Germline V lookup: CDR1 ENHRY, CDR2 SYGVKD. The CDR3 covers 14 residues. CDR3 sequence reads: CAISEQGGSYEQYF. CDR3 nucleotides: TGTGCCATCAGTGAGCAGGGGGGCTCCTACGAGCAGTACTTC.

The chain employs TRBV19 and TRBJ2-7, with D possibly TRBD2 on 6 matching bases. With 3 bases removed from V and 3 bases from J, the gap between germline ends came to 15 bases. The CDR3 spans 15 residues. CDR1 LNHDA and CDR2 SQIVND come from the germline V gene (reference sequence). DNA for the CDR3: TGTGCCAGTAGTATGTACAGCGGGCGATTCTACGAGCAGTACTTC. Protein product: CASSMYSGRFYEQYF.

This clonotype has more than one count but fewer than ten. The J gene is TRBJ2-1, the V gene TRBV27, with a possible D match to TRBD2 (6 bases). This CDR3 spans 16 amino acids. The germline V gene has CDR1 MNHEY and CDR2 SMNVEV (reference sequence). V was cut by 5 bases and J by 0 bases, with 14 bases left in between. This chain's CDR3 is CASSPKSGYSYNEQFF. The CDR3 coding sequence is TGTGCCAGCAGTCCTAAAAGCGGGTACTCCTACAATGAGCAGTTCTTC.

The CDR3 spells CASSLSGFEETQYF. CDR3 coding DNA: TGTGCCAGCAGCTTAAGCGGGTTTGAGGAGACCCAGTACTTC. The chain couples TRBV11-2 to TRBJ2-5; D possibly corresponds to TRBD2 (6 bases). Germline CDR1 SGHAT, CDR2 FQNNGV. This CDR3 has 14 residues. V was clipped by 2 bases and J by 5 bases, with 12 bases between them.

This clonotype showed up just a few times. The CDR3: CASSEDSGDFSPLHF. The DNA for the CDR3 is TGTGCCAGCAGCGAGGACAGTGGTGACTTTTCACCCCTCCACTTT. The chain recombines TRBV7-6 with TRBJ1-6, with a weak D call TRBD1 (6 bases). Germline V CDR1 and CDR2: SGHVS, FNYEAQ. V was trimmed by 5 bases and J by 9 bases, leaving 17 bases between them. This CDR3 is built from 15 residues.